The rows below give T cell receptor beta chains drawn from one sample of a study of Graves' ophthalmopathy and Graves' hyperthyroidism. TCRdb reprocessed the multiplex PCR reads with MiXCR, giving one entry per CDR3 protein. The table shows a few hundred thousand distinct CDR3 sequences, with about 18% occurring only once. The sequenced sample consisted of peripheral blood. The receptors were sampled from an adult woman with stable Graves' hyperthyroidism. The CDR3 runs from the conserved cysteine through the conserved F or W. The order of the fields is J gene, D gene, V gene, CDR3 protein. D genes are given only for firm matches.

TRBJ2-7 NA TRBV4-1 CASSQSFLQGFEHEQYF
TRBJ2-5 NA TRBV6-1 CASSEMSGDLTETQYF
TRBJ1-2 TRBD1 TRBV9 CTSSVISGGGKHGYTF
TRBJ1-6 TRBD1 TRBV6-1 CASSEQDREDSPLHF
TRBJ2-7 TRBD1 TRBV4-2 CASSQDLGQAREQYF
TRBJ1-3 NA TRBV28 CASRTLHRAGSGNTIYF
TRBJ2-5 NA TRBV9 CASSVGTAQETQYF
TRBJ2-5 NA TRBV12-5 CASGLGQIRETQYF
TRBJ2-7 NA TRBV29-1 CSARRPGGEQYF
TRBJ1-5 TRBD1 TRBV11-1 CASSSRTGRQPQHF
TRBJ2-5 NA TRBV2 CASIGAPRGETQYF
TRBJ2-3 TRBD2 TRBV6-8 CASSYLGGGGSTDTQYF
TRBJ2-5 NA TRBV2 CASSGGQPRGQETQYF
TRBJ2-2 NA TRBV29-1 CSVVLANTGELFF
TRBJ2-7 TRBD1 TRBV29-1 CSVAATGNEQYF
TRBJ2-7 TRBD1 TRBV28 CASSSLTGGWSYEQYF
TRBJ2-5 NA TRBV12-3/TRBV12-4 CASSPQGRQETQYF
TRBJ2-5 TRBD1 TRBV28 CASSSRGQYGETQYF
TRBJ2-7 NA TRBV6-2/TRBV6-3 CASSYAGLLSYEQYF
TRBJ2-2 NA TRBV7-3 CASSLTLNSGSGELFF
TRBJ2-5 NA TRBV7-8 CASSLVLDSQETQYF
TRBJ2-6 TRBD1 TRBV19 CASSNGQGGSGANVLTF
TRBJ2-7 TRBD2 TRBV4-1 CASSQDPDSGSYEQYF
TRBJ2-2 NA TRBV5-5 CASSFFTPNTGELFF
TRBJ2-6 NA TRBV12-3/TRBV12-4 CASSPPEANVLTF
TRBJ1-5 TRBD1 TRBV20-1 CSAKTVDRPQGPQHF
TRBJ2-7 NA TRBV7-6 CASSSTTRFTGPYEQYF
TRBJ2-7 TRBD2 TRBV5-1 CASRSRASGSSAYEQYF
TRBJ1-6 NA TRBV19 CASSATAHNSPLHF
TRBJ2-7 TRBD1 TRBV19 CASSSRDRRYEQYF
TRBJ2-2 NA TRBV27 CASSLQGWDTGELFF
TRBJ2-2 TRBD1 TRBV6-5 CASSYPGTGTAINTGELFF
TRBJ1-3 TRBD1 TRBV9 CANSAGQGAGNTIYF
TRBJ1-5 NA TRBV6-2/TRBV6-3 CASTWARSNQPQHF
TRBJ2-5 NA TRBV7-2 CASSLGSEAFQETQYF
TRBJ1-1 NA TRBV4-1 CASSQEPAMNTEAFF
TRBJ2-7 TRBD2 TRBV28 CASSSREGSYEQYF
TRBJ2-7 NA TRBV15 CATSIDRVIYEQYF
TRBJ2-2 TRBD2 TRBV29-1 CSVGSGSGIRELFF
TRBJ2-3 TRBD1 TRBV24-1 CATSRQGFDTQYF
TRBJ1-2 TRBD1 TRBV12-3/TRBV12-4 CASSSGQGANGYTF
TRBJ1-6 TRBD1 TRBV28 CASSFGTGVNSPLHF
TRBJ2-5 NA TRBV19 CASTSTGRETQYF
TRBJ1-1 NA TRBV6-5 CASSYAAENTEAFF
TRBJ2-7 NA TRBV20-1 CSAPGGVRSYEQYF
TRBJ1-2 NA TRBV7-2 CASSYSLEGYGYTF
TRBJ2-5 TRBD1 TRBV12-3/TRBV12-4 CASSEDRGQETQYF
TRBJ2-7 TRBD1 TRBV12-3/TRBV12-4 CASSLGQTYYEQYF
TRBJ2-7 TRBD2 TRBV11-2 CASSLGGSSGGRRHEQYF
TRBJ2-7 TRBD2 TRBV28 CASFGGAGATYEQYF
TRBJ1-1 TRBD1 TRBV7-6 CASSRSPGQGITEAFF